This passage covers 32 T cell receptor beta chains from one sample sequenced in a study of post-analysis software for immune sequencing data. General observations from the study: Relative to controls, patients had about 5 TRBV segments at higher frequency, with TRBV5-6, TRBV5-1 and TRBV20-1 among these.

TCR beta cDNA libraries included unique molecular identifiers. Each CDR3 protein is one row after TCRdb ran MiXCR on the PCR reads. Here the sample spans around 200,000 distinct CDR3 sequences, around 30% being singletons. What these receptors recognize is not known. Material for sequencing was blood. Receptor source: a girl aged 2-17 years with multiple sclerosis.

This chain links TRBV5-1 with TRBJ1-5, with D possibly matching TRBD1 (6 bases). The ends were cut back, 0 bases at V and 7 bases at J, with 8 bases in the middle. This CDR3 spans 13 amino acids. Looked up from germline, CDR1 is SGHRS and CDR2 is YFSETQ. CDR3 protein: CASSLDRAQPQHF. CDR3 bases: TGCGCCAGCAGCTTGGACAGGGCACAGCCCCAGCATTTT.

This clonotype occurred a few times. The rearrangement links TRBV25-1 to TRBJ2-5, with D tentatively TRBD1 (5 bases). Germline V gives CDR1 MGHDK, CDR2 SYGVNS. The CDR3 contains 16 residues. V dropped 1 base and J dropped 5 bases, with 17 bases sitting between them. CDR3 bases: TGTGCCAGCAGTGAATTTCTCCCCTGGGGCGTGGAGACCCAGTACTTC. Residues: CASSEFLPWGVETQYF.

As regards this clonotype: With a much larger clone just one base away, this may be a read error. This rearrangement joins TRBV28 to TRBJ2-5, with D possibly matching TRBD1 (5 bases). Germline CDR1 and CDR2: MDHEN and SYDVKM. The CDR3 loop spans 12 amino acids. Trimming removed 7 bases at V and 11 bases at J, with 17 bases between. CDR3 amino acids: CASNTGYNEQYF. For the CDR3, the DNA is TGTGCCAGCAACACAGGTTACAATGAGCAGTACTTC.

This rearrangement joins TRBV21-1 to TRBJ2-1; TRBD1, the table's D call, was not compared with the DNA. TRBV21-1 is noted as a pseudogene. The CDR3 spans 17 residues. In DNA, the CDR3 is TGTGCCAGCAGCCCAAACTTGAGACAGCCCTCCTACAATGAGCAGTTCTTC. Its protein is CASSPNLRQPSYNEQFF.

The chain links TRBV6-1 to TRBJ2-1, with 7 positions matching TRBD1. V dropped 3 bases and J dropped 9; count of bases not matched to a gene: 14. Per the germline V gene, CDR1 is MNHNS and CDR2 is SASEGT. The CDR3 loop spans 16 amino acids. As DNA, the CDR3 is TGTGCCAGCAGTGAGGGGACAGAGGGCCCTTTCGGTGAGCAGTTCTTC. Protein product: CASSEGTEGPFGEQFF.

The chain uses TRBV14 and TRBJ2-7; D gene unclear. This CDR3 is built from 14 residues. The germline V gene has CDR1 SGHDN and CDR2 FVKESK. Trimming left V 1 base short and J 2 bases short, with 9 bases between. Here the CDR3 DNA reads TGTGCCAGCAGCCAAGCCCATACCCCCTACGAGCAGTACTTC. Its translation is CASSQAHTPYEQYF.

There are many counts of this clonotype. The genes are TRBV20-1 and TRBJ1-5; D is unresolved. Trimming took 0 bases from V and 0 from J, leaving 9 bases between them. This CDR3 contains 15 residues. Germline CDR1 reads DFQATT; CDR2 reads SNEGSKA (reference sequence). DNA for the CDR3: TGCAGTGCTAGAGATGCCAGGACTAGCAATCAGCCCCAGCATTTT. It is translated as CSARDARTSNQPQHF.

V gene TRBV24-1 combines with J gene TRBJ2-5; TRBD2 is a possible D gene (5 bases). CDR1 is KGHDR, CDR2 SFDVKD, per germline. V lost 4 bases to trimming and J lost 1 base, with 21 bases between them. CDR3 length: 18 residues. The CDR3 sequence is CATSDPSPAGTVQETQYF. The CDR3 DNA is TGTGCCACCAGTGACCCGTCGCCTGCGGGCACCGTCCAAGAGACCCAGTACTTC.

This clonotype came up many times. This sequence joins TRBV20-1 and TRBJ2-1; TRBD1 matches 9 bases. Germline CDR1 and CDR2: DFQATT and SNEGSKA (reference sequence). The CDR3 covers 14 residues. The V gene end was trimmed by 5 bases and the J gene end by 7 bases; junction bases not matched to a gene: 9. CDR3 sequence (DNA): TGCAGTGCTTTCATCGCACAGGGGGCGAATGAGCAGTTCTTC. This sequence encodes CSAFIAQGANEQFF.

Of note for this clonotype: A much bigger clone sits one base away, suggesting this may be a read error. The chain is built from TRBV28 and TRBJ2-1, with 10 nucleotides matching TRBD1. Germline assignment: CDR1 MDHEN and CDR2 SYDVKM. The CDR3 has 15 residues. For the CDR3, the DNA is TGTGCCAGCAGTATTCCGGGACAGGGGTACAATGAGCGGTTCTTC. It translates to CASSIPGQGYNERFF.

This clonotype was seen a handful of times. The chain is built from TRBV4-2 and TRBJ2-2; D is undetermined. CDR3 length: 14 residues. CDR1 and CDR2 (germline): LGHNA, YNFKEQ. Between the trimmed V and J ends, which lost 0 bases and 7 bases, there was a span of 9 bases. The CDR3 nucleotides read TGTGCCAGCAGCCAAGATCCGGGCGGCGGGGAGCTGTTTTTT. Translating it yields CASSQDPGGGELFF.

This clonotype was observed at least ten times. The rearrangement uses TRBV29-1 and TRBJ2-5; TRBD2 is a possible D gene (5 bases). The germline V gene encodes CDR1 SQVTM and CDR2 ANQGSEA. The length of the CDR3 is 12 residues. The V and J ends lost 2 bases and 4 bases respectively, with 8 bases between them. CDR3 nucleotides: TGCAGCGTTGAACCCCGGGGAGAGACCCAGTACTTC. Encoded protein: CSVEPRGETQYF. Full variable domain (missing parts from reference TRBV29-1 and TRBJ2-5): SAVISQKPSRDICQRGTSLTIQCQVDSQVTMMFWYRQQPGQSLTLIATANQGSEATYESGFVIDKFPISRPNLTFSTLTVSNMSPEDSSIYLCSVEPRGETQYFGPGTRLLVL.

This clonotype has just a few counts. This chain joins TRBV3-1 and TRBJ2-7; 8 bases are shared with TRBD2. With 0 bases clipped from V and 7 bases from J, the junction kept 5 bases outside the gene matches. The germline V gene encodes CDR1 LGHDT and CDR2 YNNKEL (reference sequence). This CDR3 has 14 residues. The chain's CDR3 is CASSQEGTSGEQYF. CDR3 DNA sequence: TGTGCCAGCAGCCAAGAAGGGACTAGTGGAGAGCAGTACTTC.

This clonotype was recorded at least ten times. The CDR3 protein is CASSIRTGGGSGANVLTF. CDR3 bases: TGTGCCAGCAGCATAAGGACAGGGGGCGGCTCTGGGGCCAACGTCCTGACTTTC. V usage is TRBV7-3 and J usage is TRBJ2-6; 11 bases are shared with TRBD1. The trim removed 5 bases at V and 0 bases at J, leaving 6 bases unmatched. The CDR3 consists of 18 residues. Germline-derived CDR1 and CDR2 are SGHTA and FQGTGA.

This clonotype was seen at least ten times. The rearrangement links TRBV12-3 or TRBV12-4 to TRBJ2-7; 7 nucleotides align to TRBD2. V lost 6 bases and J lost 2; bases outside the gene matches: 16. This CDR3 is 17 amino acids long. CDR3 in amino acids: CASSPLGVRGSPYEQYF. The CDR3 coding sequence is TGTGCCAGCAGCCCCTTAGGGGTGCGGGGGAGCCCCTACGAGCAGTACTTC.

As for this clonotype: A read error is possible here, since a much larger clone lies one base away. DNA of the CDR3: TGCGCCAGCAGCTTGGTGGGACAGGGGGAAGGTGGCTACACCTTC. It specifies CASSLVGQGEGGYTF. This chain joins TRBV5-1 and TRBJ1-2, with TRBD1 matching 11 bases. Trimming took 0 bases from V and 7 from J; bases not matched to a gene: 5. Germline-derived CDR1 and CDR2 are SGHRS and YFSETQ. This CDR3 spans 15 amino acids.

V gene TRBV20-1 combines with J gene TRBJ1-6; 8 bases map to TRBD1. In germline, CDR1 is DFQATT, CDR2 SNEGSKA (reference sequence). The junction had 7 bases not matched to a gene; V was cut back by 4 bases and J by 11 bases. This CDR3 region has 13 residues. DNA for the CDR3: TGCAGTGCTAACGTCGGACAGGGCGCACCCCTCCACTTT. Its translation is CSANVGQGAPLHF.

This chain joins TRBV18 and TRBJ1-5, with no clear D. This CDR3 comprises 12 residues. Looked up from germline, CDR1 is KGHSH and CDR2 is LQKENI. V lost 3 bases, J lost 7 bases, and 7 bases lay in between. CDR3 bases: TGTGCCAGCTCACCCCCGCAGCAGCCCCAGCATTTT. Translated, it gives CASSPPQQPQHF.

The sample holds a few counts of this clonotype. V usage is TRBV5-1 and J usage is TRBJ2-1; 13 nucleotides agree with TRBD2. J was trimmed by 3 bases and V by 4 bases; bases with no gene match: 7. Germline loops: CDR1 SGHRS, CDR2 YFSETQ. This CDR3 region has 17 residues. CDR3 protein: CASSPGLAGSFYNEQFF. CDR3 sequence (DNA): TGCGCCAGCAGCCCGGGACTAGCGGGAAGTTTCTACAATGAGCAGTTCTTC.

The genes are TRBV20-1 and TRBJ2-3; 10 bases line up with TRBD2. V was pared by 0 bases and J by 5 bases, with 8 bases of the junction left unmatched. CDR1 DFQATT and CDR2 SNEGSKA come from the germline V gene (reference sequence). The CDR3 covers 16 residues. CDR3 sequence: CSARDGASGRKDTQYF. CDR3 sequence (DNA): TGCAGTGCTAGAGACGGGGCTAGCGGGAGAAAAGATACGCAGTATTTT.

The gene calls are TRBV5-1 and TRBJ1-4; 7 bases agree with TRBD1. The CDR3 runs to 14 residues. The V segment lost 7 bases and the J segment 7 bases; nucleotides outside the gene matches: 10. CDR1 and CDR2 (germline): SGHRS, YFSETQ. CDR3 bases: TGCGCCAGCGGGCTGACAGGGATGGGTGAAAAACTGTTTTTT. As protein: CASGLTGMGEKLFF. The full variable domain, its missing parts supplied by reference TRBV5-1 and TRBJ1-4, is KAGVTQTPRYLIKTRGQQVTLSCSPISGHRSVSWYQQTPGQGLQFLFEYFSETQRNKGNFPGRFSGRQFSNSRSEMNVSTLELGDSALYLCASGLTGMGEKLFFGSGTQLSVL.

This clonotype was counted only a few times. J is TRBJ2-3 and V is TRBV6-6; 7 positions agree with TRBD1. The CDR3 loop spans 16 amino acids. Germline V gene sequence: CDR1 MNHNY, CDR2 SVGAGI (reference sequence). J was trimmed by 2 bases and V by 5 bases; bases with no gene match: 10. In DNA, the CDR3 is TGTGCCAGCAGTGTCCTAGGGGGCGGTTTCACAGATACGCAGTATTTT. Translation: CASSVLGGGFTDTQYF.

This chain uses TRBV27 with TRBJ1-4; D unresolved. With 3 bases removed from V and 4 bases from J, the gap between germline ends came to 15 bases. CDR3 length: 16 amino acids. CDR1 and CDR2 (germline): MNHEY, SMNVEV (reference sequence). The CDR3 loop reads CASSFSRWEGNEKLFF. The CDR3 coding sequence is TGTGCCAGCAGTTTTTCACGTTGGGAGGGTAATGAAAAACTGTTTTTT.

Turning to this clonotype: A much larger clone sits a single nucleotide away, making a read error possible. The DNA is left out, because the CDR3 cannot be placed on it with certainty; the CDR3 is given as TCRdb lists it. This chain links TRBV9 with TRBJ1-6. The CDR3 is 15 residues long, counting both termini. Germline CDR1 SGDLS, CDR2 YYNGEE. Here the CDR3 reads CASSVADGSWSPPHF.

Details on this clonotype: With a much larger clone just one base away, this may be a read error. This sequence joins TRBV20-1 and TRBJ1-1, with D perhaps TRBD1 (5 bases). The CDR3 extends over 16 amino acids. Trimming took 2 bases from V and 1 from J, leaving 17 bases between them. Germline V gene data show CDR1 as DFQATT and CDR2 as SNEGSKA (reference sequence). CDR3 in amino acids: CSARPYRRQRNTEAFF. The CDR3, as DNA: TGCAGTGCTAGACCATACAGGAGGCAACGGAACACTGAAGCTTTCTTT.

The V call is TRBV29-1, the J call TRBJ2-4; possible D gene TRBD2, 7 bases. The J call may be faulty, since TRBJ2-5 better matches the DNA end. Germline V gene data show CDR1 as SQVTM and CDR2 as ANQGSEA. The CDR3 extends over 13 amino acids. CDR3 amino acids: CSVGGGVGETQYF. The CDR3 coding sequence is TGCAGCGTCGGAGGGGGGGTTGGAGAGACCCAGTACTTC.

In its sample, this clonotype was seen a few times. This chain connects TRBV3-1 to TRBJ1-6; D remains ambiguous. Per the germline V gene, CDR1 is LGHDT and CDR2 is YNNKEL (reference sequence). CDR3 size: 14 residues. V lost 4 bases and J 10 bases, leaving 14 bases between the germline ends. CDR3 sequence (DNA): TGTGCCAGCAGCCCCGACCTCGCGGGATCACCCCTCCACTTT. This sequence encodes CASSPDLAGSPLHF.

This clonotype was counted only a few times. The chain uses TRBV6-5 and TRBJ1-5, with D perhaps TRBD1 (5 bases). V was clipped by 2 bases and J by 0 bases, with 29 bases between them. CDR3 size: 22 residues. From germline, CDR1 is MNHEY and CDR2 SVGAGI. The CDR3 DNA is TGTGCCAGCAGTTACCGGGGGGTTGCGACAGCCGACAGAGAGGATAGCAATCAGCCCCAGCATTTT. Protein product: CASSYRGVATADREDSNQPQHF.

This clonotype was found a few times. The rearrangement joins TRBV3-1 to TRBJ2-7; the match to TRBD2 covers 9 bases. The CDR3 contains 16 residues. V shed 0 bases, J shed 7 bases, and the junction held 10 bases outside the gene matches. Per the germline V gene, CDR1 is LGHDT and CDR2 is YNNKEL (reference sequence). The CDR3 sequence is CASSQDGGLAQNEQYF. The CDR3 DNA is TGTGCCAGCAGCCAAGATGGGGGACTAGCACAAAATGAGCAGTACTTC.

In the case of this clonotype: A read error may explain this, as a much larger clone is one base away. The chain links TRBV28 to TRBJ2-3; 7 nucleotides align to TRBD2. V was clipped by 4 bases and J by 1 base; unmatched bases: 8. Germline lookup yields CDR1 MDHEN and CDR2 SYDVKM. This CDR3 contains 16 residues. The CDR3 region is CASSYAGDLRTDTQYF. The DNA of the CDR3 is TGTGCCAGCAGTTACGCGGGAGATCTTCGCACAGATACGCAGTATTTT.

Only a few counts were recorded for this clonotype. The genes are TRBV5-1 and TRBJ1-2; no firm D call. V was pared by 2 bases and J by 7 bases, with 12 bases between. The CDR3 runs 13 residues. CDR1 is SGHRS, CDR2 YFSETQ, per germline. DNA of the CDR3: TGCGCCAGCAGCTTTGAGGAAGTAGGTGGCTACACCTTC. Its protein is CASSFEEVGGYTF.

The chain joins TRBV5-1 to TRBJ2-5; the D gene is possibly TRBD1 (8 bases). Trimming removed 4 bases at V and 9 bases at J, with 19 bases between. The CDR3 is 14 residues long. CDR1 and CDR2 (germline): SGHRS, YFSETQ. The CDR3 loop is CASSEDRAGGPQYF. DNA for the CDR3: TGCGCCAGCAGCGAGGACAGGGCCGGGGGGCCCCAGTACTTC.